Below, 10 T cell receptor beta chains from the same sample are listed, as sequenced in a study of glioma-infiltrating T cells. The iRepertoire nested amplicon-rescue multiplex PCR amplified TCR alpha and beta CDR3s from RNA. One entry per CDR3 protein results from TCRdb running MiXCR on the multiplex PCR reads. The data show 300,000 to 450,000 distinct CDR3 sequences, with roughly two fifths seen just once and approximately 12% held by the top ten. Sequenced material: glioma tissue, nonneoplastic brain tissue, or PBMCs (not recorded which). Receptor source: a human donor with low-grade glioma or glioblastoma, undergoing nonglioma brain surgery, or in good health (not recorded which).

This clonotype was counted only a few times. Being one base from a much bigger clone, this may be a read error. The CDR3 does not close with the conserved phenylalanine or tryptophan, likely indicating a read error. V is TRBV28 and J is TRBJ1-5; D gene ambiguous. V was clipped by 4 bases and J by 5 bases, with 9 bases between them. The V gene's germline CDR1 is MDHEN and CDR2 SYDVKM. The CDR3 consists of 13 residues. The CDR3 spells CASSSLRDQPQHL. In DNA form, the CDR3 reads TGTGCCAGCAGTTCGCTTAGGGATCAGCCCCAGCATCTT.

The rearrangement uses TRBV4-2 and TRBJ2-5, with 9 positions matching TRBD2. Germline loops: CDR1 LGHNA, CDR2 YNFKEQ. Unmatched junction bases numbered 3, after V lost 1 base and J lost 3 bases. The CDR3 sequence is 15 residues long. The CDR3 is CASSQGASGEETQYF. CDR3 in DNA: TGTGCCAGCAGCCAAGGGGCTAGCGGGGAAGAGACCCAGTACTTC.

The chain carries TRBV11-2 and TRBJ1-4; D uncertain. This CDR3 is 14 amino acids long. The germline V and J ends were trimmed by 6 bases and 3 bases, with 11 bases remaining between them. Germline assignment: CDR1 SGHAT and CDR2 FQNNGV. CDR3 in DNA: TGTGCCAGCAGGCGGGGAGGGCCTAATGAAAAACTGTTTTTT. Amino acid sequence: CASRRGGPNEKLFF. Using reference TRBV11-2 and TRBJ1-4 for the parts outside the CDR3, the full variable domain is EAGVAQSPRYKIIEKRQSVAFWCNPISGHATLYWYQQILGQGPKLLIQFQNNGVVDDSQLPKDRFSAERLKGVDSTLKIQPAKLEDSAVYLCASRRGGPNEKLFFGSGTQLSVL.

The J gene is TRBJ2-7, the V gene TRBV20-1; D gene uncertain. The CDR3 is 11 amino acids. The germline V and J ends were trimmed by 5 bases and 5 bases, with 10 bases remaining between them. Germline CDR1 and CDR2: DFQATT and SNEGSKA (reference sequence). This chain's CDR3 is CSAGTMDEQYF. The CDR3 region has the DNA TGCAGTGCTGGAACTATGGACGAGCAGTACTTC.

Comments on this clonotype: This is likely a read error, given that the CDR3 carries no conserved phenylalanine or tryptophan at its end. The chain carries TRBV20-1 and TRBJ1-1, with D hard to call. V lost 4 bases to trimming and J lost 1 base, with 13 bases between them. The CDR3 contains 14 residues. Germline CDR1 reads DFQATT; CDR2 reads SNEGSKA (reference sequence). The CDR3 is CSAKVARRNTEAFS. The CDR3 DNA reads as TGCAGTGCTAAGGTGGCCCGCCGGAACACTGAAGCTTTCTCT.

Note on this clonotype: Given a much more abundant clone one base away, this may be a read error. The genes are TRBV28 and TRBJ2-7; a possible D gene is TRBD1 (6 bases). V lost 3 bases and J lost 2, with 11 bases in between. CDR1 is MDHEN, CDR2 SYDVKM, per germline. This CDR3 spans 14 amino acids. CDR3 coding DNA: TGTGCCAGCAGTTTGGTACAGGGCGCCTACGAGCAGTACTTC. Encoded protein: CASSLVQGAYEQYF.

This clonotype was recorded many times. CDR3 sequence: CSARATSANPPFF. The DNA for the CDR3 is TGCAGTGCTAGAGCAACTAGCGCCAATCCCCCGTTCTTC. V is TRBV20-1 and J is TRBJ2-1; TRBD2 aligns across 7 bases. With 1 base clipped from V and 15 bases from J, the junction kept 12 bases outside the gene matches. Germline CDR1 reads DFQATT; CDR2 reads SNEGSKA (reference sequence). CDR3 length: 13 residues.

Details on this clonotype: One end of the junction varies from germline; a read error may be responsible. This chain joins TRBV4-1 and TRBJ1-1; D unresolved. There are 12 residues in the CDR3. Germline CDR1 is MGHRA and CDR2 is YSYEKL. The chain's CDR3 is CASSQDATKAFF. The CDR3, as DNA: TGCGCCAGCAGCCAAGATGCCACTAAAGCTTTCTTT.

V and J are TRBV15 and TRBJ2-1; TRBD2 aligns across 11 bases. Germline CDR1 reads LNHNV; CDR2 reads YYDKDF (reference sequence). Trimming took 1 base from V and 7 from J; bases not matched to a gene: 12. The CDR3 extends over 18 amino acids. The CDR3 coding sequence is TGTGCCACCAGCAGAGGCCTACTTACTAGCGGGAGTTATAATGAGCAGTTCTTC. As protein: CATSRGLLTSGSYNEQFF.

This clonotype has a handful of counts. The V and J genes are TRBV4-2 and TRBJ2-7; 10 positions agree with TRBD2. The CDR3 extends over 16 amino acids. CDR1 and CDR2 (germline): LGHNA, YNFKEQ. V shed 7 bases, J shed 0 bases, and the junction held 9 bases outside the gene matches. The CDR3 DNA is TGTGCCAGCACGCCCGGGACTAGCGAGAGCTCCTACGAGCAGTACTTC. Residues: CASTPGTSESSYEQYF.